This TCR beta chain was obtained from a study of cytomegalovirus exposure and HLA in healthy donors. The donors were part of the validation cohort, which consisted of about 120 subjects and was separate from the first cohort of roughly 620 subjects. Trimming removed 4 bases at V and 0 bases at J, with 12 bases between. This CDR3 has 15 amino acids. Germline values: CDR1 SGHAT, CDR2 FQDESV (reference sequence). Study findings and constraints: Specific recognition of CMV antigens was confirmed in vitro for a few chains (all CMV-associated). Reported performance of the classifier showed diagnosis of cytomegalovirus status with high specificity and sensitivity.

For this clone: Its specificity is not known.

The method was immunoSEQ multiplex PCR; TCRdb's version includes in-frame clones alone and lacks a portion of them. The sample yields some 63,000 clones, more than 80% seen once. The gene calls are TRBV11-1 and TRBJ1-1; tentative D call: TRBD1 (6 bases). This clonotype was sampled from a woman aged 18-29 years in good health and CMV-seronegative. Sequenced material: PBMCs. The CDR3: CASSYGQNVNTEAFF. The CDR3 nucleotides read TGTGCCAGCAGCTACGGACAGAACGTGAACACTGAAGCTTTCTTT.